What follows describes a single TCR beta chain. The data stem from a study of blood T cell repertoires in COVID-19. Study summary: COVID-19 samples, acute and convalescent, were from the United States, Italy and Spain.

Some clones are missing from TCRdb's copy, which holds only in-frame ones; the method was immunoSEQ multiplex PCR. The data show 55,000 to 75,000 clones, about three quarters seen once. The CDR3 extends over 15 amino acids. Germline CDR1 reads MDHEN; CDR2 reads SYDVKM. Losses at the gene ends were 7 bases for V and 7 bases for J; bases not matched to a gene: 11. The sample comprised peripheral blood. The rearrangement uses TRBV28 and TRBJ2-1; 9 bases line up with TRBD1. The receptor was isolated from a human donor in a cohort sampled during active COVID-19. The DNA for the CDR3 is TGTGCCAGCATTCCGGGGGGACAGGGAGGAAATGAGCAGTTCTTC. Its translation is CASIPGGQGGNEQFF.